This T cell receptor (beta chain) was recorded in a study of cytomegalovirus exposure and HLA in healthy donors. CDR3 length: 19 residues. Losses at the gene ends were 0 bases for V and 5 bases for J; bases not matched to a gene: 10. Germline assignment: CDR1 SEHNR and CDR2 FQNEAQ (reference sequence). PCR was performed using 60 Vbeta and 13 Jbeta primers. The data were produced by immunoSEQ multiplex PCR, yet TCRdb's version contains in-frame clones alone and is incomplete. Among roughly 120,000 clones listed, over 8.5% were seen once. The clonotype comes from a woman between 35 and 50 years old in good health and CMV-seropositive. The rearrangement uses TRBV7-9 and TRBJ2-1; TRBD2 matches 13 bases. The source material was PBMCs. CDR3 in amino acids: CASSLARTSGGLDDNEQFF. CDR3 nucleotide sequence: TGTGCCAGCAGCTTAGCCCGGACTAGCGGGGGCCTAGATGACAATGAGCAGTTCTTC.